A selection of T cell receptor beta chains follows, all from one sample in a study of blood T cell repertoires in COVID-19. TCRdb's copy holds only in-frame clones and misses some; the assay was immunoSEQ multiplex PCR. The table lists 250,000 to 300,000 clones, roughly 90% of them singletons. Source material: PBMCs or T cells enriched from blood (not recorded which). All receptors derive from a woman between 25 and 40 years old who had recovered from COVID-19. CDR3s include the opening cysteine and the closing phenylalanine or tryptophan. A D gene is named only where the DNA matches it firmly. Clone size is shown for a subset of rows, as once, few, many or a class of expanded clone.

d_call | j_call | v_call | clone_size | cdr3_nt | cdr3_aa
TRBD2 | TRBJ2-7 | TRBV15 | - | TGTGCCACCAGCAGAGATCGGACTAGCGGGAGGGCGCAGTACTTC | CATSRDRTSGRAQYF
TRBD1 | TRBJ1-6 | TRBV7-6 | - | TGTGCCAGCAGCCTCACTAATACAGGGGGTCGGTCACCCCTCCACTTT | CASSLTNTGGRSPLHF
TRBD1 | TRBJ1-5 | TRBV6-5 | - | TGTGCCAGCAAGAGACAGGGAAATGATCAGCCCCAGCATTTT | CASKRQGNDQPQHF
- | TRBJ2-2 | TRBV23-1 | - | TGCGCCAGCAGTCAATCACAGGTACATACCGGGGAGCTGTTTTTT | CASSQSQVHTGELFF
- | TRBJ2-4 | TRBV28 | - | TGTGCCAGCAGTCAGCGGAACTCTAATGTGGACATTCAGTACTTC | CASSQRNSNVDIQYF
TRBD1 | TRBJ2-5 | TRBV5-1 | - | TGCGCCAGCAGCACGGACAGGGTGGAGACCCAGTACTTC | CASSTDRVETQYF
TRBD2 | TRBJ2-7 | TRBV6-5 | - | TGTGCCACCAATCGCGCGGGAGGACCCTACGAGCAGTACTTC | CATNRAGGPYEQYF
- | TRBJ2-3 | TRBV4-3 | once | TGCGCCAGCAGCCAAGACAGGGCAGGGGCGGGCACAGATACGCAGTATTTT | CASSQDRAGAGTDTQYF
TRBD2 | TRBJ2-7 | TRBV4-1 | - | TGCGCCAGCAGCCGTACACTAATTAGCGGGGGTTCCTACGAGCAGTACTTC | CASSRTLISGGSYEQYF
TRBD1 | TRBJ2-4 | TRBV29-1 | - | TGCAGCGTTGGACAGGGTGGAAACATTCAGTACTTC | CSVGQGGNIQYF
- | TRBJ1-2 | TRBV7-2 | few | TGTGCCAGCAGCTTAGCTACAGGATACGCTAACTATGGCTACACCTTC | CASSLATGYANYGYTF
TRBD1 | TRBJ1-1 | TRBV7-9 | - | TGTGCCAGCAGGAGACAGGGGATTGGTGAAGCTTTCTTT | CASRRQGIGEAFF
- | TRBJ2-5 | TRBV30 | - | TGTGCCTGGAGTCATCCCTGGAGGACTGTAGGGACCCAGTACTTC | CAWSHPWRTVGTQYF
TRBD1 | TRBJ1-1 | TRBV5-1 | - | TGCGCCAGCAGCTGGGCCGGGACAGCGAACACTGAAGCTTTCTTT | CASSWAGTANTEAFF
TRBD1 | TRBJ2-1 | TRBV10-3 | once | TGTGCCATCAGCCCAGACAGGGCCGAAACCTACAATGAGCAGTTCTTC | CAISPDRAETYNEQFF
- | TRBJ1-5 | TRBV7-8 | once | TGTGCCAGCAGCCGCGGGGGCAATCAGCCCCAGCATTTT | CASSRGGNQPQHF
TRBD2 | TRBJ2-1 | TRBV29-1 | once | TGCAGCGTTGATAGCGGGACTAGCGGCCTTGAGCAGTTCTTC | CSVDSGTSGLEQFF
- | TRBJ2-3 | TRBV4-3 | - | TGCGCCAGCAGCCAAGTGTGGGGGCAAGGCACAGATACGCAGTATTTT | CASSQVWGQGTDTQYF
TRBD2 | TRBJ2-5 | TRBV9 | - | TGTGCCAGCAGCCCGAGACTAGCGGGAGAAGAGACCCAGTACTTC | CASSPRLAGEETQYF
- | TRBJ1-5 | TRBV5-1 | - | TGCGCCAGCAGCTTGGCGGGGGAGCAGCCCCAGCATTTT | CASSLAGEQPQHF
- | TRBJ2-7 | TRBV5-6 | - | TGTGCCAGCAGCCCGGGACAAATTTACGAGCAGTACTTC | CASSPGQIYEQYF
- | TRBJ2-2 | TRBV6-2/TRBV6-3 | once | TGTGCCAGCAGTTACCTGAACACCGGGGAGCTGTTTTTT | CASSYLNTGELFF
TRBD2 | TRBJ2-2 | TRBV5-1 | few | TGCGCCAGCAGCTTGGCTAGCGGGAATCTCGGGGAGCTGTTTTTT | CASSLASGNLGELFF
TRBD1 | TRBJ1-5 | TRBV19 | - | TGTGCCAGTAGTATGCAGGGGGCTAGTCAGCCCCAGCATTTT | CASSMQGASQPQHF
TRBD1 | TRBJ1-4 | TRBV19 | - | TGTGCCAGTAGTTTGGGACAGCGCAAATCTACGTTTAAACTGTTTTTT | CASSLGQRKSTFKLFF
TRBD1 | TRBJ2-1 | TRBV4-1 | - | TGCGCCAGCAGCCAGACCGGGACAGTTTACAATGAGCAGTTCTTC | CASSQTGTVYNEQFF
- | TRBJ1-1 | TRBV2 | - | TGTGCCAGCAGGGTCTATGGGACACAAGCTTTCTTT | CASRVYGTQAFF
TRBD1 | TRBJ1-5 | TRBV3-1/TRBV3-2 | - | TGTGCCAGCAGCTCCGGGACAGGACATCAGCCCCAGCATTTT | CASSSGTGHQPQHF
- | TRBJ2-6 | TRBV19 | - | TGTGCCAGTAGTATAGAGACAGTAAGCTCTGGGGCCAACGTCCTGACTTTC | CASSIETVSSGANVLTF
- | TRBJ2-7 | TRBV30 | few | TGTGCCTGGAGTCTCTTTGGATATGGCGGCGAGCAGTACTTC | CAWSLFGYGGEQYF
- | TRBJ1-1 | TRBV10-3 | - | TGTGCCATCAGTGCTGGCACCCCGAACACTGAAGCTTTCTTT | CAISAGTPNTEAFF
- | TRBJ2-3 | TRBV25-1 | - | TGTGCCAGCAGTGAATATCGGCTAGAGGCAGATACGCAGTATTTT | CASSEYRLEADTQYF
TRBD1 | TRBJ1-6 | TRBV30 | - | TGTGCCTGGAGTGTACACGGGACAGGGGTATCACCCCTCCACTTT | CAWSVHGTGVSPLHF
TRBD1 | TRBJ1-1 | TRBV18 | - | TGTGCCAGCTCACCGTCGGACAGGGGGCTGGGGGATCCCACTGAAGCTTTCTTT | CASSPSDRGLGDPTEAFF
- | TRBJ1-3 | TRBV3-1/TRBV3-2 | - | TGTGCCAGCAGCCAAGGACATGTCTCTGGAAACACCATATATTTT | CASSQGHVSGNTIYF
TRBD2 | TRBJ2-1 | TRBV24-1 | - | TGTGCCACCAGGGGACTAGCGGGAGCGAATGAGCAGTTCTTC | CATRGLAGANEQFF
- | TRBJ2-1 | TRBV5-4 | - | TGTGCCAGCAGCTTGGGCAGGGGTAACTCCTACAATGAGCAGTTCTTC | CASSLGRGNSYNEQFF
- | TRBJ1-2 | TRBV21-1 | - | TGTGCCAGCAGCAAAGGGGCAGCTAACTATGGCTACACCTTC | CASSKGAANYGYTF
- | TRBJ2-7 | TRBV2 | - | TGTGCCAGCAGTGAGAATCCGGGGAATCGGGCCTACGAGCAGTACTTC | CASSENPGNRAYEQYF